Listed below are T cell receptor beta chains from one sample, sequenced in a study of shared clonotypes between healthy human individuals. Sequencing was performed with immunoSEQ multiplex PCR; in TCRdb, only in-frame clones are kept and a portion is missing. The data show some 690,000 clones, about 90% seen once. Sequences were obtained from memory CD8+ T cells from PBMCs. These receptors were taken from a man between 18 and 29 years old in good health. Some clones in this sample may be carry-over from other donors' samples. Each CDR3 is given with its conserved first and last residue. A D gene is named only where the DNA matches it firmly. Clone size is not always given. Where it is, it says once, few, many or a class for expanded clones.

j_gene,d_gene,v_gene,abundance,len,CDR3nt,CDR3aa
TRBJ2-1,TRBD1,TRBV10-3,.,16,TGTGCCATCAGTGAGTCGCCACGACAGGGCTACAATGAGCAGTTCTTC,CAISESPRQGYNEQFF
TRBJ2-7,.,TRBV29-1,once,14,TGCAGCGTTTTAAACACTATTAGGGGTTACGAGCAGTACTTC,CSVLNTIRGYEQYF
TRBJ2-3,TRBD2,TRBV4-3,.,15,TGCGCCAGCACCCCATCTAGCGGGAGGACAGATACGCAGTATTTT,CASTPSSGRTDTQYF
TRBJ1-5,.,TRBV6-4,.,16,TGTGCCAGCAGTGACCCACAACTGGTAGCTAGGCAGCCCCAGCATTTT,CASSDPQLVARQPQHF
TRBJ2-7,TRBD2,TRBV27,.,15,TGTGCCAGCAGCTCCGCGGGAGAGCTGTCCTACGAGCAGTACTTC,CASSSAGELSYEQYF
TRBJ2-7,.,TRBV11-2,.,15,TGTGCCAGCAGCTTAGATTTCGGCCGAGCGTACGAGCAGTACTTC,CASSLDFGRAYEQYF
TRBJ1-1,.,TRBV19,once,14,TGTGCCAGTAGTATAGCGCCGGGGCCCACTGAAGCTTTCTTT,CASSIAPGPTEAFF
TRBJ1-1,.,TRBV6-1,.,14,TGTGCCAGCAGTGAACAGGACCCATACGGTGAAGCTTTCTTT,CASSEQDPYGEAFF
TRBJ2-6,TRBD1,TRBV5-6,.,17,TGTGCCAGCAGCTTGGGGACAGGGGTTTCAGGGGCCAACGTCCTGACTTTC,CASSLGTGVSGANVLTF
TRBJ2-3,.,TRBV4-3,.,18,TGCGCCAGCAGCCAGACTACCCCCGAGACTATAAGCACAGATACGCAGTATTTT,CASSQTTPETISTDTQYF
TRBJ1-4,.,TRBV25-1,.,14,TGTGCCAGCAGTCCAGGGGCAGGGGTTGAAAAACTGTTTTTT,CASSPGAGVEKLFF
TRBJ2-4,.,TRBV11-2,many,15,TGTGCCAGCAGCTCGGCGACATTAGCCAAAAACATTCAGTACTTC,CASSSATLAKNIQYF
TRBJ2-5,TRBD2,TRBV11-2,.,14,TGTGCCAGCAGCCGTCGGGAGGCCGAAGAGACCCAGTACTTC,CASSRREAEETQYF
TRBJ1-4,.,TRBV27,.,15,TGTGCCAGCAGCCTAGTTGCTGCAACTAATGAAAAACTGTTTTTT,CASSLVAATNEKLFF
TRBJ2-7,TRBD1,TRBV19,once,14,TGTGCCAGTAGTACTCACAGGGGGCGCGAGGGGCAGTACTTC,CASSTHRGREGQYF
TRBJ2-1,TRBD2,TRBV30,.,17,TGTGCCTGGAGTTCGACGACTAGCGGGGGAACCTACAATGAGCAGTTCTTC,CAWSSTTSGGTYNEQFF
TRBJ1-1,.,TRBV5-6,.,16,TGTGCCAGCAGCTCCCGACCGGGACTGGGGAACACTGAAGCTTTCTTT,CASSSRPGLGNTEAFF
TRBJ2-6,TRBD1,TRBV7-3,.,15,TGTGCCAGCAGACTGACAGGGACTGGGGCCAACGTCCTGACTTTC,CASRLTGTGANVLTF
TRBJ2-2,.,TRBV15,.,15,TGTGCCACCAGCAGAGTAACGGGGGTAGGAGGGGAGCTGTTTTTT,CATSRVTGVGGELFF
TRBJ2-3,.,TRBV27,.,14,TGTGCCAGCAGTGAAACCTTGTGGCTCGATACGCAGTATTTT,CASSETLWLDTQYF
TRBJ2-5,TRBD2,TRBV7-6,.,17,TGTGCCAGCAGCCCCCCCGTGGGACTAGCGACCCAAGAGACCCAGTACTTC,CASSPPVGLATQETQYF
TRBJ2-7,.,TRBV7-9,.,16,TGTGCCAGCAGCACAAGTTCGTCGGTTCGGTCCTACGAGCAGTACTTC,CASSTSSSVRSYEQYF
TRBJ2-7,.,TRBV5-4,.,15,TGTGCCAGCAACGATATTAGCGCGAACTCCTACGAGCAGTACTTC,CASNDISANSYEQYF
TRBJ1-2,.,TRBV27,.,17,TGTGCCAGCATGTCATTCCGGCAAACGGCCCATTCCTATGGCTACACCTTC,CASMSFRQTAHSYGYTF
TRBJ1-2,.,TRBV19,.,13,TGTGCCAGTAGTATCATGGCCCTGGATGGCTACACCTTC,CASSIMALDGYTF
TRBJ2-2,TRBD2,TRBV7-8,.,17,TGTGCCAGCAGTACACGACTAGCGGGTCTGCGAACCGGGGAGCTGTTTTTT,CASSTRLAGLRTGELFF
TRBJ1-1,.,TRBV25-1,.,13,TGTGCCAGCAGTCTGGGGAGGAACACTGAAGCTTTCTTT,CASSLGRNTEAFF
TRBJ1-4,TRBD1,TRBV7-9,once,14,TGTGCCAGCAGCCCCGGGACAGGGAACGAAAAACTGTTTTTT,CASSPGTGNEKLFF
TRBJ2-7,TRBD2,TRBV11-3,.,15,TGTGCCAGCAGCTTAGCGGGAGGGAATAACTACGAGCAGTACTTC,CASSLAGGNNYEQYF
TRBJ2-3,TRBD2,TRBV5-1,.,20,TGCGCCAGCAGCCCTGGGCTGTTCACTAGCGGGTTACCAGCCACAGATACGCAGTATTTT,CASSPGLFTSGLPATDTQYF
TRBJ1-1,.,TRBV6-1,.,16,TGTGCCAGCAGTGAAAACGTGTGGGGCATGAACACTGAAGCTTTCTTT,CASSENVWGMNTEAFF